The entry that follows covers one T cell receptor beta chain sequence. This record comes from a study of T cells in Graves' hyperthyroidism and ophthalmopathy. Germline CDR1 reads MDHEN; CDR2 reads SYDVKM. The germline V and J ends were trimmed by 3 bases and 4 bases, with 13 bases remaining between them. The CDR3 has 14 amino acids. Amplification targeted TCR beta CDR3 regions from RNA transcripts. HTBI primers drove first-round RT-PCR of the TCR CDR3. In TCRdb, the multiplex PCR reads were re-called with MiXCR into one record per CDR3 protein. The table lists 700,000 or so distinct CDR3 sequences, roughly 17% of them singletons.

Specimen: blood. This sequence joins TRBV28 and TRBJ2-7; D call uncertain. The sequence derives from a man aged 18 to 29 with Graves' hyperthyroidism. The CDR3: CASSLGRPPYEQYF. The CDR3 DNA is TGTGCCAGCAGTTTGGGCAGGCCTCCATACGAGCAGTACTTC. The variable domain in full, completed from reference TRBV28 and TRBJ2-7, reads DVKVTQSSRYLVKRTGEKVFLECVQDMDHENMFWYRQDPGLGLRLIYFSYDVKMKEKGDIPEGYSVSREKKERFSLILESASTNQTSMYLCASSLGRPPYEQYFGPGTRLTVT.